This T cell receptor (beta chain) derives from a study of T cell clonotyping in hematopoietic cell transplantation. Time point defined: recipient sample about 28 days before transplant, after cytoreduction. Libraries were prepared by immunoSEQ multiplex PCR; TCRdb keeps only in-frame clonotypes and omits some of them. The sample records 65,000 to 80,000 clones, 90% to 96% being singletons. This TCR was recovered from a woman aged 50 to 60 with acute myeloid leukemia. Some clones in this sample may be carry-over from other donors' samples. Source: peripheral blood mononuclear cells, taken before stem cell transplant.

The CDR3 here is CASSLGSGSTDTQYF. The CDR3 DNA follows: TGTGCCAGCAGCTTGGGAAGCGGGAGTACAGATACGCAGTATTTT. The chain uses TRBV5-4 and TRBJ2-3, with 8 positions matching TRBD2. This CDR3 is 15 amino acids long. With 0 bases clipped from V and 3 bases from J, the junction kept 3 bases outside the gene matches. Germline assignment: CDR1 SGHNT and CDR2 YYREEE (reference sequence).